This T cell receptor (beta chain) was sequenced for a study of control samples from healthy donors and cancer patients. Produced via immunoSEQ multiplex PCR; TCRdb's table is partial and in-frame only. The data hold about 170,000 clones, with approximately 90% observed a single time. The CDR3 runs to 13 residues. Germline V gene sequence: CDR1 MNHEY, CDR2 SVGAGI. Trimming cost V 5 bases and J 4 bases, with 9 bases left between them. This chain links TRBV6-5 with TRBJ1-5, with D perhaps TRBD1 (5 bases). This sequence was found in a young man in good health. The sample taken for sequencing was blood. The CDR3 protein is CASSRGGNQPQHF. CDR3 DNA sequence: TGTGCCAGCAGTCGGGGGGGGAATCAGCCCCAGCATTTT.